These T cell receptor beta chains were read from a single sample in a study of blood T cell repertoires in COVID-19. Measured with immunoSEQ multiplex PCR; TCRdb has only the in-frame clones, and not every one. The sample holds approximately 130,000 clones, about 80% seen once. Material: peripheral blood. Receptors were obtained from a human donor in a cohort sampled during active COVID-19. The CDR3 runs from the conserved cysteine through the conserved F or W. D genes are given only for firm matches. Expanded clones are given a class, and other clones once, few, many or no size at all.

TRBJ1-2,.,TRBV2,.,CASSGQVNYGYTF
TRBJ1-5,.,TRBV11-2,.,CASSHDSHSNQPQHF
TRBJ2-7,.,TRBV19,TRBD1,CASSGDSYEQYF
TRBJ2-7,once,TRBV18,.,CASSPRDINYEQYF
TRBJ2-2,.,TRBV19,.,CASSLAQSGGELFF
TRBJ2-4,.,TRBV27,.,CASSPQGLAKNIQYF
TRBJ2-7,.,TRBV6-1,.,CASSEGTSKYEQYF
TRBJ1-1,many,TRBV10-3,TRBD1,CAISAFQGGTEAFF
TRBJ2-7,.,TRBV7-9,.,CASSSRTGYEQYF
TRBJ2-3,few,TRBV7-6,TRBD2,CASSSTSGVADTQYF
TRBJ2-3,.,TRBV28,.,CASSFSLDWRQGTDTQYF
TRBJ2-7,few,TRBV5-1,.,CASSLVVSASSYEQYF
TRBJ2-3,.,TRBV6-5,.,CASSAGRISTDTQYF
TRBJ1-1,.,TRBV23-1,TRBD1,CASSRPGQGIEAFF
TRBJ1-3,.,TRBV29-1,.,CSVVGGKSSGNTIYF
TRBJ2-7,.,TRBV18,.,CASSPAGVHEQYF
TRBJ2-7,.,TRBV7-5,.,CVRSLGLEGEQYF
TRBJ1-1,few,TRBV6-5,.,CASSYSRGGMNTEAFF
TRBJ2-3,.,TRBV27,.,CASSLVGRRGRRTDTQYF
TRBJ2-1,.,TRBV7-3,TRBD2,CASSPGGRGAYNEQFF
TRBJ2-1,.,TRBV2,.,CASSEGQGGIYEQFF
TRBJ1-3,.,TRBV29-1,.,CSVGQAGGNTIYF
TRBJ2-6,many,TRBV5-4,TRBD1,CASSRDRGSGANVLTF
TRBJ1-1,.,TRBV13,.,CASSSGPEGNTEAFF